Listed below are T cell receptor beta chains from one sample, sequenced in a study of T cell changes during pregnancy in multiple sclerosis. Here immunoSEQ multiplex PCR was the method, and the copy in TCRdb shows in-frame clones only, minus some. Of 55,000 to 85,000 clones listed, approximately 90% are singletons. Sequences were derived from peripheral blood, sampled in the third trimester of pregnancy. The origin of the receptors is a female donor with multiple sclerosis, enrolled in a pregnancy study. Each CDR3 is given with its conserved first and last residue. D genes are given only for firm matches. The size field is filled for only some rows; it gives once, few, many or a size class.

cdr3_length clone_size d_call j_call v_call cdr3_aa cdr3_nt
14 - TRBD2 TRBJ2-7 TRBV18 CASSPLAGETEQYF TGTGCCAGCTCACCCCTAGCGGGGGAAACCGAGCAGTACTTC
15 few TRBD1 TRBJ2-7 TRBV7-7 CASSLQTGGWDEQYF TGTGCCAGCAGCTTACAGACAGGGGGCTGGGACGAGCAGTACTTC
13 - TRBD1 TRBJ1-2 TRBV6-5 CASSTGVNYGYTF TGTGCCAGCAGTACAGGGGTCAACTATGGCTACACCTTC
14 - TRBD2 TRBJ2-7 TRBV7-9 CASTPPGEGREQYF TGTGCCAGCACCCCACCGGGGGAGGGGAGAGAGCAGTACTTC
16 - TRBD1 TRBJ1-4 TRBV19 CASTAPGDRVNEKLFF TGTGCCAGTACCGCCCCGGGGGACAGGGTTAATGAAAAACTGTTTTTT
15 - - TRBJ2-7 TRBV4-3 CASSQAGKMNYEQYF TGCGCCAGCAGCCAAGCAGGGAAGATGAACTACGAGCAGTACTTC
13 - TRBD2 TRBJ2-1 TRBV19 CASRLAGVNEQFF TGTGCCAGTAGGCTAGCGGGAGTTAATGAGCAGTTCTTC
17 once - TRBJ1-1 TRBV9 CASSVEGTPFFRTEAFF TGTGCCAGCAGCGTAGAAGGGACACCCTTCTTCAGGACTGAAGCTTTCTTT
16 - TRBD1 TRBJ2-1 TRBV19 CASSIGRTGGYNEQFF TGTGCCAGTAGTATAGGACGGACAGGGGGCTACAATGAGCAGTTCTTC
12 - - TRBJ2-5 TRBV29-1 CSAEVHQETQYF TGCAGCGCCGAGGTACACCAAGAGACCCAGTACTTC
17 - - TRBJ1-1 TRBV5-1 CASSLGPGGASATEAFF TGCGCCAGCAGCTTGGGTCCGGGGGGCGCGTCGGCCACTGAAGCTTTCTTT
15 - TRBD2 TRBJ2-5 TRBV6-1 CASSEGLAGVETQYF TGTGCCAGCAGTGAGGGACTAGCGGGAGTCGAGACCCAGTACTTC
14 few - TRBJ1-2 TRBV4-2 CASSQERRGYGYTF TGTGCCAGCAGCCAAGAAAGGCGGGGGTATGGCTACACCTTC
12 - - TRBJ1-4 TRBV2 CASSGIGEKLFF TGTGCCAGCAGCGGGATTGGTGAAAAACTGTTTTTT
16 few - TRBJ2-2 TRBV4-3 CASSPGAGWNTGELFF TGCGCCAGCAGCCCAGGAGCAGGGTGGAACACCGGGGAGCTGTTTTTT
14 - - TRBJ1-2 TRBV28 CASSLIQGNYGYTF TGTGCCAGCAGTTTAATACAGGGTAACTATGGCTACACCTTC
12 - - TRBJ2-1 TRBV7-9 CASSRPGDEQFF TGTGCCAGCAGCCGCCCAGGCGATGAGCAGTTCTTC
15 - - TRBJ1-1 TRBV7-9 CASSSTRQSSTEAFF TGTGCCAGCAGCTCCACCCGACAGTCGAGCACTGAAGCTTTCTTT
17 - TRBD1 TRBJ1-2 TRBV5-5 CASSLSPGGLGDYGYTF TGTGCCAGCAGCTTGTCCCCAGGGGGCCTCGGTGACTATGGCTACACCTTC
15 - - TRBJ1-5 TRBV28 CASSLGAAGNQPQHF TGTGCCAGCAGTCTAGGTGCAGCCGGGAATCAGCCCCAGCATTTT
15 - TRBD2 TRBJ2-2 TRBV2 CASSGTSANTGELFF TGTGCCAGCAGTGGGACTAGCGCGAACACCGGGGAGCTGTTTTTT
17 - TRBD2 TRBJ2-3 TRBV10-3 CAISENLAGGPQDTQYF TGTGCCATCAGTGAGAATCTAGCGGGGGGGCCACAAGATACGCAGTATTTT
9 - - TRBJ2-1 TRBV20-1 CSASEEQFF TGCAGTGCTAGTGAGGAGCAGTTCTTC
14 - - TRBJ1-5 TRBV28 CASGGQHSNQPQHF TGTGCCAGCGGGGGACAACATAGCAATCAGCCCCAGCATTTT